This T cell receptor (beta chain) was found in a study of cytomegalovirus exposure and HLA in healthy donors (dated by TCRdb to about 2017). Describing the broader study: In an earlier analysis of roughly 590 of the donors, 276 Gb of sequence data and just under 120 million unique TCR beta sequences from about 179 million T cells were reported. An early release covering more than 500 HLA-typed donors comprised roughly 300 gigabases of sequencing data and 65 million to 100 million unique TCR sequences. Among the roughly 400 genotyped donors, under 90% belonged to the genetic ancestry cluster associated with self-reported Caucasian donors. The study aimed to test whether cataloging public T cell receptors could reveal signatures of past pathogen exposure. The T cell repertoires of under 700 subjects were profiled by immunosequencing and related to cytomegalovirus serostatus. A separate validation cohort of 90 to 150 different subjects was used in addition to the roughly 640-subject first cohort. To predict cytomegalovirus infection status, the study combined high-throughput TCR immunosequencing, statistical association of individual TCRs with disease status, and machine learning. In a later analysis, previously published TCR beta repertoires from several hundred donors were re-analyzed and high-resolution HLA genotyping was added so that TCR occurrence patterns could be studied. In the later analysis, no new phenotypic data were used to find candidate immune exposures; instead, reliance was placed on TCR beta sequences and their occurrence across donors. An earlier analysis of about 620 of the donors applied high-throughput TCR beta sequencing to assess whether each TCR beta V gene segment acted as functional or pseudogenic. Donor age, sex, ethnicity and CMV serostatus were compiled alongside the repertoire data. Genome-wide SNP genotypes for about 60% of the 666 donors were used in a later genetic analysis, which treated that subset as a discovery cohort. All discovery cohort repertoires had been generated on a single sequencing platform. HLA typing covered class I and class II loci at four-digit resolution. Typing coverage differed by locus: A, B, C, DRB1 and DQB1 were typed in roughly 620-630 donors, DQA1 in approximately 520, DPA1 in 600 to 610, and DPB1 in just under 490. Five DR-DQ haplotypes were treated as single units for association and clustering because of strong linkage in the cohort. On average, roughly 200,000 unique TCR beta nucleotide sequences were sequenced per donor among a few hundred genotyped donors of the cohort, with around 19% of those sequences being non-productive.

General study outcomes and caveats: Because HLA typing was unavailable for some donors at each locus, only the typed subset was used in association tests. The study gave a list of around 170 TCR beta chains associated with cytomegalovirus. The 87-base-pair reads could not distinguish some IMGT-functional V segments, including TRBV6-2 and TRBV6-3, so those segments were excluded. According to a later analysis, TCR association rates differed among HLA loci, with DRB1 alleles showing the most associated TCRs and HLA-C alleles showing the fewest. According to a later analysis, most CMV-associated TCR beta chains appeared to be HLA-restricted, and the HLA associations seemed to be driven largely by CMV exposure. A later genetic analysis reported fewer N-insertions in productive TCRs among donors in an Asian-associated ancestry cluster than the approximately 670-donor mean. Specific HLA alleles were associated with 15,000 to 20,000 TCR beta sequences at a false discovery rate of 0.05 in a later analysis. A few of the identified cytomegalovirus-associated TCR beta chains were confirmed in vitro to be specific for cytomegalovirus antigens. Most TCR sequences were seen in very few donors, while some public TCRs were found in many individuals. Roughly uniform sequencing depth across donors was assumed in presence/absence analyses, although this assumption may not hold. Only TCR beta chains were sequenced in this cohort, and the absence of alpha or paired-chain data limited detectable features. In an earlier analysis of around 600 of the donors, most TCR beta V segments appeared in productive rearrangements about 90% or about 30% of the time, broadly matching IMGT annotations. According to the authors, the approach could potentially be generalized to other disease states and immunological phenotypes. A later analysis reported that several top co-occurrence clusters appeared linked to parvovirus B19, influenza, CMV and Epstein-Barr virus. CMV serostatus was the only immune exposure information available for the cohort. When HLA alleles, especially DR and DQ, strongly co-occurred, TCR associations were difficult to assign to individual alleles. A further reported finding was that TCR beta sequences accurately predicted the HLA-A and HLA-B alleles for most subjects in the first cohort. The classifier was reported to diagnose cytomegalovirus status with high specificity and sensitivity in both the original and validation cohorts. Compared with equally common non-associated chains, HLA-associated TCR beta chains in a later analysis were more clonally expanded and had lower generation probabilities. Linkage disequilibrium might explain the correlated functional status among segregating V segments, but an unknown experimental factor could not be excluded. Over 15 rarely observed V segments, including chromosome 9 orphons, were excluded from the earlier analysis of several hundred of the donors because counts were too low. A group of highly shared sequence variants was considered likely to be a technical artifact of the sequencing pipeline. An association between a missense DCLRE1C variant and V-gene and J-gene trimming of TCR beta chains was found in a later genetic analysis and replicated in an independent cohort.

The CDR3 runs 13 amino acids, cysteine and phenylalanine included. Solely the CDR3 DNA is kept, with 39 bases framed from the first base. V and J lose 5 bases and 2 bases, and a span of 8 bases separates them. From the germline V gene (reference sequence), CDR1 is SEHNR and CDR2 is FQNEAQ. On this clone itself: The clone's antigen remains unknown. Base qualities were left out, and no much larger clone turns up one base away.

Library prep was done by the immunoSEQ multiplex PCR assay. A mixture of 60 forward primers for TCR Vbeta segments and 13 reverse primers for TCR Jbeta segments was used in the multiplex PCR. The CDR3 region of rearranged TCR beta genes was amplified from genomic DNA by a multiplex PCR assay. The Illumina HiSeq System was used to sequence the amplified TCR beta libraries as 87-base-pair reads. Turning to the authors' computational methods: A later analysis tallied approximately 87 million unique TCR beta chains across the 600 to 700 repertoires, and around 9.9 million of those chains were shared by two or more donors. To remove PCR and sequencing errors, raw reads were error-corrected and collapsed into unique sequences using a nearest-neighbor algorithm that merged closely related sequences. V, D and J gene segments were assigned by aligning CDR3 sequences to IMGT reference sequences. For a sequence to be retained, a match of at least six nucleotides to both a V gene segment and a J gene segment was required. Rearrangements were called productive when the CDR3 lacked stop codons and stayed in frame with V and J; all others were non-productive. Following IMGT convention, CDR3 was defined as the stretch from the second conserved V-encoded cysteine to the conserved J-encoded phenylalanine. The earlier analysis of 550 to 650 of the donors excluded any sequence lacking an unambiguous match to a single V gene segment. An earlier analysis of fewer than 750 of the donors called V segments functional above 56.7% productive rearrangements and segregating when the between-donor standard deviation exceeded 5%. A statistical classification framework was developed to diagnose cytomegalovirus status using the catalog of TCR beta chain sequences. A later analysis assigned V and J genes by comparing TCR nucleotide sequences with IMGT/GENE-DB human TR gene sequences. Using the TCRdist pipeline, a later analysis assigned CDR3 sequences along with most-parsimonious VDJ recombination scenarios. In a later analysis, each TCR beta chain was defined by its CDR3 amino acid sequence together with its V-gene family, and reads lacking a unique V-gene family were excluded. In a later analysis, around 600 highly shared, low-generation-probability nucleotide sequences were removed to address suspected cross-contamination and a sequencing artifact. In a later analysis, a clonal expansion index was calculated for each public chain from normalized within-repertoire ranks of inferred template counts. Generation probabilities in a later analysis came from a VDJ recombination model fitted to out-of-frame rearrangements, and those results were checked against IGoR. In a later analysis, TCR-TCR, TCR-HLA and TCR-CMV co-occurrence was scored with hypergeometric tests, and a repertoire-size bias correction was applied to TCR pairs. A later analysis estimated false discovery rates by permuting HLA or CMV assignments 20 times. In a later analysis, co-occurring TCRs were grouped using DBSCAN, with TCRdist sequence similarity added in when clustering inside HLA-allele-positive subsets. Repertoires with fewer than 30,000 or more than 120,000 public chains, plus five repertoires with anomalous nucleotide sharing, were excluded from co-occurrence clustering. As stored in TCRdb, this immuneACCESS dataset retains in-frame rearrangements with V and J assigned. A fraction of the clones does not appear; measured against another copy, unresolved V genes explain less than half of the discrepancy, and the remainder lacks a known reason. V, J and clone size derive from that table, while D and trimming were established from the DNA sequence. The sample table shows over 150,000 clones, and roughly four fifths are seen once. Approximately 13% of the sample is in the top ten clones.

The cohort was made up of several hundred healthy bone marrow donors. All cohort members were sampled while nominally healthy, although unrecorded immune exposures were likely present. The donor tested CMV seronegative and was one of the 352 seronegative cohort members. Each donor provided a peripheral blood sample, and peripheral blood mononuclear cells were used for TCR beta sequencing. The Qiagen DNeasy Blood Extraction Kit was used to extract genomic DNA from the blood cell samples. The chain is assembled from TRBV7-9 and TRBJ2-3; a weak D assignment points to TRBD2 (5 bases agree). The material sequenced was PBMCs. The TCR originated in a woman between 45 and 65 years old in good health and CMV-seronegative. CDR3 loop: CASSGEFTDTQYF. The nucleotide sequence is TGTGCCAGCAGCGGGGAGTTCACAGATACGCAGTATTTT. Here the CDR3 is joined to the reference TRBV7-9 and TRBJ2-3 genes, and the full variable domain is: DTGVSQNPRHKITKRGQNVTFRCDPISEHNRLYWYRQTLGQGPEFLTYFQNEAQLEKSRLLSDRFSAERPKGSFSTLEIQRTEQGDSAMYLCASSGEFTDTQYFGPGTRLTVL.